Listed below are T cell receptor beta chains from one sample, sequenced in a study of long-term antiretroviral therapy in people with HIV. The method was immunoSEQ multiplex PCR; TCRdb's version includes in-frame clones alone and lacks a portion of them. The sample lists 18,000 or so clones, about three quarters occurring once. Here the sequenced sample was unsorted PBMCs, taken at the start of antiretroviral therapy, before treatment. The receptors stem from a woman in her 40s with HIV. The CDR3 runs from the conserved cysteine through the conserved F or W. The D gene is left open where the match is weak. Size values are once, few and many counts, or a class for expanded clones, and some rows have none.

>TRBD2|-|TRBJ2-7|TRBV19
CASSRLAGNHYEQYF
TGTGCCAGTAGTCGACTAGCGGGGAACCATTACGAGCAGTACTTC
>TRBD1|-|TRBJ1-4|TRBV10-3
CATQGGEKLFF
TGTGCCACCCAGGGGGGGGAAAAACTGTTTTTT
>-|few|TRBJ1-2|TRBV6-5
CASQGGGYGYTF
TGTGCCAGCCAGGGAGGGGGCTATGGCTACACCTTC
>-|-|TRBJ2-7|TRBV19
CASSIRHSYEQYF
TGTGCCAGTAGTATACGGCATTCCTACGAGCAGTACTTC
>-|few|TRBJ2-7|TRBV11-2
CASRFGDSYEQYF
TGTGCCAGCAGGTTCGGGGACTCCTACGAGCAGTACTTC
>-|-|TRBJ1-4|TRBV15
CATSRDLLAIEKLFF
TGTGCCACCAGCAGAGATTTGCTAGCAATTGAAAAACTGTTTTTT
>-|-|TRBJ1-2|TRBV4-3
CASSQDLPGGSYGYTF
TGCGCCAGCAGCCAAGATCTCCCGGGGGGTTCCTATGGCTACACCTTC
>TRBD2|once|TRBJ2-7|TRBV4-1
CASSASGLEVYEQYF
TGCGCCAGCAGCGCCTCGGGACTAGAGGTCTACGAGCAGTACTTC
>TRBD2|-|TRBJ2-1|TRBV7-2
CASSLGTSQSGFF
TGTGCCAGCAGCTTAGGGACTAGTCAAAGCGGGTTCTTC
>-|large|TRBJ1-2|TRBV27
CASSLSQGNGYTF
TGTGCCAGCAGTTTAAGTCAGGGTAATGGCTACACCTTC
>-|once|TRBJ2-1|TRBV6-5
CASSYSSGTDNEQFF
TGTGCCAGCAGTTACTCTTCCGGGACGGACAATGAGCAGTTCTTC
>-|-|TRBJ1-6|TRBV7-9
CASRARDQAPLHF
TGTGCCAGCAGAGCCCGGGACCAAGCCCCCCTCCACTTT
>TRBD2|-|TRBJ2-3|TRBV5-1
CASSLDSGTSTDTQYF
TGCGCCAGCAGCTTGGATAGCGGGACTAGCACAGATACGCAGTATTTT
>TRBD2|-|TRBJ2-1|TRBV14
CASSRTSGGWYNEQFF
TGTGCCAGCAGCCGCACTAGCGGGGGTTGGTACAATGAGCAGTTCTTC
>TRBD1|-|TRBJ2-7|TRBV5-1
CASSPGQPSGYEQYF
TGCGCCAGCAGCCCGGGACAGCCGAGTGGGTACGAGCAGTACTTC
>-|-|TRBJ2-1|TRBV5-8
CASGHLSGVYNEQFF
TGTGCCAGCGGGCATTTATCGGGGGTGTACAATGAGCAGTTCTTC
>-|-|TRBJ2-2|TRBV25-1
CASSAYTGELFF
TGTGCCAGCAGTGCTTACACCGGGGAGCTGTTTTTT
>-|-|TRBJ2-7|TRBV18
CASSPRAGPSYEQYF
TGTGCCAGCTCACCACGGGCAGGACCATCCTACGAGCAGTACTTC
>-|-|TRBJ2-2|TRBV4-1
CASSQFRGGGPNTGELFF
TGCGCCAGCAGCCAATTTCGAGGAGGGGGGCCGAACACCGGGGAGCTGTTTTTT
>-|large|TRBJ1-6|TRBV6-1
CASSERRGVLSPLHF
TGTGCCAGCAGTGAAAGAAGGGGGGTATTGTCACCCCTCCACTTT
>-|-|TRBJ1-1|TRBV5-1
CASSLGGRGFF
TGCGCCAGCAGCTTGGGGGGACGAGGTTTCTTT
>TRBD1|-|TRBJ1-1|TRBV5-1
CASSSLTGENTEAFF
TGCGCCAGCAGCTCCCTGACAGGGGAGAACACTGAAGCTTTCTTT
>-|few|TRBJ1-5|TRBV11-1
CASSHSFDQPQHF
TGTGCCAGCAGCCACAGTTTCGATCAGCCCCAGCATTTT
>-|-|TRBJ1-4|TRBV4-3
CASSQDRGIREKLFF
TGCGCCAGCAGCCAAGATAGAGGGATTCGTGAAAAACTGTTTTTT
>TRBD2|-|TRBJ2-3|TRBV9
CASSALAGGPDTQYF
TGTGCCAGCAGCGCATTAGCGGGGGGGCCGGATACGCAGTATTTT
>TRBD2|-|TRBJ2-6|TRBV9
CASSPIAGSSGANVLTF
TGTGCCAGCAGCCCAATAGCGGGGAGCTCTGGGGCCAACGTCCTGACTTTC
>TRBD2|-|TRBJ2-7|TRBV11-2
CASSLVTSGGVYEQYF
TGTGCCAGCAGCTTAGTGACTAGCGGGGGGGTCTACGAGCAGTACTTC
>TRBD2|-|TRBJ2-7|TRBV7-9
CASSLNGGAYEQYF
TGTGCCAGCAGCTTAAACGGGGGGGCCTACGAGCAGTACTTC
>TRBD1|-|TRBJ2-5|TRBV6-6
CASSSPPGQGSETQYF
TGTGCCAGCAGTTCCCCACCGGGACAGGGTTCCGAGACCCAGTACTTC
>-|-|TRBJ2-1|TRBV7-2
CASSSGLRGYNEQFF
TGTGCCAGCAGCTCAGGGTTACGCGGGTACAATGAGCAGTTCTTC
>TRBD1|-|TRBJ2-7|TRBV6-6
CASSYLGQTGQYF
TGTGCCAGCAGTTACTTGGGACAGACCGGGCAGTACTTC
>-|-|TRBJ1-1|TRBV30
CAWSPYTYTEAFF
TGTGCCTGGAGTCCTTACACGTACACTGAAGCTTTCTTT
>-|once|TRBJ2-7|TRBV15
CATSRAPSEEQYF
TGTGCCACCAGCAGAGCCCCAAGTGAGGAGCAGTACTTC
>TRBD1|-|TRBJ1-2|TRBV6-5
CASSSGTGVSGYTF
TGTGCCAGCAGTTCCGGGACAGGGGTCTCTGGCTACACCTTC
>-|-|TRBJ1-6|TRBV14
CASSPGQYSPLHF
TGTGCCAGCAGCCCTGGGCAGTATTCACCCCTCCACTTT
>TRBD2|once|TRBJ2-3|TRBV9
CASSVLADTDTQYF
TGTGCCAGCAGCGTCCTAGCGGATACAGATACGCAGTATTTT
>-|-|TRBJ2-2|TRBV5-1
CASSDGQNTGELFF
TGCGCCAGCAGCGACGGACAAAACACCGGGGAGCTGTTTTTT
>-|-|TRBJ1-4|TRBV4-1
CASSQGRGRHAEKLFF
TGCGCCAGCAGCCAAGGAAGGGGGAGACATGCTGAAAAACTGTTTTTT